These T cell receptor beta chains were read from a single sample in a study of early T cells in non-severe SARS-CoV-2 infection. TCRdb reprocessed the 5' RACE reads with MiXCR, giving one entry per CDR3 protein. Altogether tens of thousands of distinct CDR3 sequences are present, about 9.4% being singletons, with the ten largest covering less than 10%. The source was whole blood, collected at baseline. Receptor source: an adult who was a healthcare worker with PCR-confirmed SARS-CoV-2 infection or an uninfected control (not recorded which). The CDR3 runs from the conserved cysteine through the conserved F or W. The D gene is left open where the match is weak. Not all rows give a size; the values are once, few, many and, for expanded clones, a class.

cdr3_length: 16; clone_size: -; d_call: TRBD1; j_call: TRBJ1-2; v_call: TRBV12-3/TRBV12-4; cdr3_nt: TGTGCCAGCACCCCGGCCAGGAGGGGGCGGGGCTATGGCTACACCTTC; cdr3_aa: CASTPARRGRGYGYTF
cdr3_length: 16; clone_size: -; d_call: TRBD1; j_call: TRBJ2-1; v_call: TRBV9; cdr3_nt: TGTGCCAGCAGCGTAGAAGGGGGCTATACTTACAATGAGCAGTTCTTC; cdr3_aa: CASSVEGGYTYNEQFF
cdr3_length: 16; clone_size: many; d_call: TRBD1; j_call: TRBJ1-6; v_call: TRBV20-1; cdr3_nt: TGCAGTGCTTCCCCTCCGGGACAGTTGTATAATTCACCCCTCCACTTT; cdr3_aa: CSASPPGQLYNSPLHF
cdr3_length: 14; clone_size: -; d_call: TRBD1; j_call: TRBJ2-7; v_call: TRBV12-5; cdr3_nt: TGTGCTAGTGCCCAAGGGGGCTCGAGCTACGAGCAGTACTTC; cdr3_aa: CASAQGGSSYEQYF
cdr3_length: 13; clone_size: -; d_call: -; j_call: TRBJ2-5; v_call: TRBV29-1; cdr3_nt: TGCAGCGTCCGCGGTAGGGCAGGAGAGACCCAGTACTTC; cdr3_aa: CSVRGRAGETQYF
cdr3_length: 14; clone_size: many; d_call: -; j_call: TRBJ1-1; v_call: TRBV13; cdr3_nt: TGTGCCAGCAGTCTAAACGGGGGAAACACTGAAGCTTTCTTT; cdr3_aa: CASSLNGGNTEAFF
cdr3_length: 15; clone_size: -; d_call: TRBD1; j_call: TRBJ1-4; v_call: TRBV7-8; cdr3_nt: TGTGCCAGCAGCTTAGGAGACAGGGCTGTTGAAAAACTGTTTTTT; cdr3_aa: CASSLGDRAVEKLFF
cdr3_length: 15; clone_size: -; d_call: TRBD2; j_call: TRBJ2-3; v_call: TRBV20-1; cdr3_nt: TGCAGTGCTAGTGTGCTAGCGGGGCGCACAGATACGCAGTATTTT; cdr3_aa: CSASVLAGRTDTQYF
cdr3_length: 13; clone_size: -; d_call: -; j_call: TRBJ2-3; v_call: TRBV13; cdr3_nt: TGTGCCAGCAGCCACAGGGGCACAGATACGCAGTATTTT; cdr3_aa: CASSHRGTDTQYF
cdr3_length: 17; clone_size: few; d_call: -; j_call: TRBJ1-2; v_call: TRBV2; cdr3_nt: TGTGCCAGCAGTGAAGATCTCTGGGACCTAGCTAACTATGGCTACACCTTC; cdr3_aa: CASSEDLWDLANYGYTF
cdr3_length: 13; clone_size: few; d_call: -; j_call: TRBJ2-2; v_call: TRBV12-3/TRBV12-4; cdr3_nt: TGTGCCAGCAGCCCCTGGGCGGACGGGGAGCTGTTTTTT; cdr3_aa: CASSPWADGELFF
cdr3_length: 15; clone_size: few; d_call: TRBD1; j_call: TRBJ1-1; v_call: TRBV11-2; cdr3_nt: TGTGCCAGCAGCCGTTCCGGGACAGGGGACACTGAAGCTTTCTTT; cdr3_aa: CASSRSGTGDTEAFF
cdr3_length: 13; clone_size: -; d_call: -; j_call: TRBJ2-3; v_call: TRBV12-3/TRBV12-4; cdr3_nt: TGTGCCAGCGGCGGGGGCACCACAGATACGCAGTATTTT; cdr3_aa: CASGGGTTDTQYF
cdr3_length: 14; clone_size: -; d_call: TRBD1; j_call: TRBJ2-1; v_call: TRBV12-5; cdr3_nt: TGTGCTAGTGGTTCGGACAGGGGAGGGGCTGAGCAGTTCTTC; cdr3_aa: CASGSDRGGAEQFF
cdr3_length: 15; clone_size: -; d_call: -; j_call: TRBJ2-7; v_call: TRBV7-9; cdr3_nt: TGTGCCAGCAGCACCTCAGGAGTCGGAAGTTACGAGCAGTACTTC; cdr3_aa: CASSTSGVGSYEQYF
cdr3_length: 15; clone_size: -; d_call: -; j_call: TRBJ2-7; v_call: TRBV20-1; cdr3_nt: TGCAGTGCTAGAGACCTGAGTTCTGCGTTGTACGAGCAGTACTTC; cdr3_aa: CSARDLSSALYEQYF
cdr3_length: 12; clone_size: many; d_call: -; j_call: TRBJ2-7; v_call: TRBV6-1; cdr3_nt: TGTGCCAGCAGCGACAGGTCCTACGAGCAGTACTTC; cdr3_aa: CASSDRSYEQYF
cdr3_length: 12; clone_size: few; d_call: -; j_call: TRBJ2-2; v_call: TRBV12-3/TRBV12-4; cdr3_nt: TGTGCCAGCAGAGGAGGGCCCGGGGAGCTGTTTTTT; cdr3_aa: CASRGGPGELFF
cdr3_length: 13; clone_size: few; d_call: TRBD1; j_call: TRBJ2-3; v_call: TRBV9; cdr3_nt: TGTGCCAGCAGCATCGGGACAGCTGATACGCAGTATTTT; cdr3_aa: CASSIGTADTQYF
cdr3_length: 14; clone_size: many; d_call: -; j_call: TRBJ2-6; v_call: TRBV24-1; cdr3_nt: TGTGCCACCAGTTCACCCCCTGGGGCCAACGTCCTGACTTTC; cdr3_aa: CATSSPPGANVLTF
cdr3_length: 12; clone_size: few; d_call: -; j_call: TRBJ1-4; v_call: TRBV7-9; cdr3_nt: TGTGCCAGCCGTCGGCTTGACCAAAAACTGTTTTTT; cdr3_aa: CASRRLDQKLFF
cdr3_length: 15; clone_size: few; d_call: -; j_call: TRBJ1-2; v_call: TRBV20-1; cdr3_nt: TGCAGTGCTAGAGATTATTCACGCAGGACCTATGGCTACACCTTC; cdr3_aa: CSARDYSRRTYGYTF
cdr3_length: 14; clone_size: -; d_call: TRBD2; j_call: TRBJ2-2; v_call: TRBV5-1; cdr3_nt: TGCGCCAGCAGCAGCGGGGGATCCACCGGGGAGCTGTTTTTT; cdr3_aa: CASSSGGSTGELFF
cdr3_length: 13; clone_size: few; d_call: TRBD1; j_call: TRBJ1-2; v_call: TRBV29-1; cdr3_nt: TGCAGCGTGGGGACAGGGAGGGACTATGGCTACACCTTC; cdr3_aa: CSVGTGRDYGYTF
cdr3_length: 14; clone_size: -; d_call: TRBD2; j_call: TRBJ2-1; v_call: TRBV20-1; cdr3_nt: TGCAGTGCTAGTGGGACTAGCGGGGGCAATGAGCAGTTCTTC; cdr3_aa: CSASGTSGGNEQFF
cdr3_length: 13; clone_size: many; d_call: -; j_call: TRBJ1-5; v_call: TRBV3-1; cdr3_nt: TGTGCCAGCAGCCAAGATCTAAATCAGCCCCAGCATTTT; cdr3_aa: CASSQDLNQPQHF
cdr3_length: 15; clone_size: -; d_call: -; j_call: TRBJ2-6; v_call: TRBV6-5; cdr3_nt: TGTGCCAGCAGGAAGTTCGTGATCGGGGCCAACGTCCTGACTTTC; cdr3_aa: CASRKFVIGANVLTF
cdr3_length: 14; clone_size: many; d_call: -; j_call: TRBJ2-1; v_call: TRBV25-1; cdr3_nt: TGTGCCAGCAGTGAATACGGGGGGCATGCTGAGCAGTTCTTC; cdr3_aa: CASSEYGGHAEQFF
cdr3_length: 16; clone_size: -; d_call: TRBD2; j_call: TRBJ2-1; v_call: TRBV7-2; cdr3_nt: TGTGCCAGTAGCTTAGCGTCGACTAGCGGGGGTATTGAGCAGTTCTTC; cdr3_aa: CASSLASTSGGIEQFF
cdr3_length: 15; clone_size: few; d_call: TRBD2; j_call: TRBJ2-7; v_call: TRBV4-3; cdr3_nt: TGCGCCAGCAGCCAAGGGACTAGCGGGGGGTACGAGCAGTACTTC; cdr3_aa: CASSQGTSGGYEQYF
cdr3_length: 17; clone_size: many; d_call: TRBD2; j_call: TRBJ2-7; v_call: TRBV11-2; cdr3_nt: TGTGCCAGCAGCTTAGATCCGACTAGCGGGGGCTCCTACGAGCAGTACTTC; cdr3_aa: CASSLDPTSGGSYEQYF
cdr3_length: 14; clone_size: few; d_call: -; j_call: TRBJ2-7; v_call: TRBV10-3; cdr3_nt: TGTGCCGCCCAAACGACAGGAGGCACCTACGAGCAGTACTTC; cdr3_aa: CAAQTTGGTYEQYF
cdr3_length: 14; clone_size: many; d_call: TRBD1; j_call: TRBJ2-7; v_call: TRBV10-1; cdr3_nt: TGCGCCAGCAGTCCCGGGACAGGGAGTTTCGAGCAGTACTTC; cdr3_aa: CASSPGTGSFEQYF
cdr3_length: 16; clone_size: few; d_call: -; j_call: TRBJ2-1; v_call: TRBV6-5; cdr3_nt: TGTGCCAGCAGTTACTCGGGCCTGAACTCCTACAATGAGCAGTTCTTC; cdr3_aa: CASSYSGLNSYNEQFF
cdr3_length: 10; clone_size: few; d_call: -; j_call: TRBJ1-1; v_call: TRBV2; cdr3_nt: TGTGCCAGCAGTGAGATCCGAGCTTTCTTT; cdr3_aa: CASSEIRAFF
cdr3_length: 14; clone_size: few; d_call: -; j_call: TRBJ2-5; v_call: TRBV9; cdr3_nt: TGTGCCAGCAGCGGGGGGGCCCGGTTAGAGACCCAGTACTTC; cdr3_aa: CASSGGARLETQYF
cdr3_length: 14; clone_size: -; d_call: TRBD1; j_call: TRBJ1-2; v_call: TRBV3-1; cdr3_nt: TGTGCCAGCAGCCAAGCCAGGGGGCTGGGCGGCTACACCTTC; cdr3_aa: CASSQARGLGGYTF
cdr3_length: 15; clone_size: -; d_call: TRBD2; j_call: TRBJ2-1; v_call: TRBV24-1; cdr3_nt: TGTGCCACCAGTGACCAGCGGGGGGCCTCGGGTGAGCAGTTCTTC; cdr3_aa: CATSDQRGASGEQFF
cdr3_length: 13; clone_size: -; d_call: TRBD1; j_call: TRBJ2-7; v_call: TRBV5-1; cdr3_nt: TGCGCCAGCGCTCCGGGACAGGGAATCGAGCAGTACTTC; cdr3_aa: CASAPGQGIEQYF
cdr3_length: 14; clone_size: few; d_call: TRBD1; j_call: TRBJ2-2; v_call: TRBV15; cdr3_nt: TGTGCCACCAGCAGGGACAGGGTAATCGGGGAGCTGTTTTTT; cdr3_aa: CATSRDRVIGELFF
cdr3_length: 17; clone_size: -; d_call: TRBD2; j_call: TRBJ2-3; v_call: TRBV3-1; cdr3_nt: TGTGCCAGCAGCCAAGACGGCAGCGGGGGGGCCACAGATACGCAGTATTTT; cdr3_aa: CASSQDGSGGATDTQYF
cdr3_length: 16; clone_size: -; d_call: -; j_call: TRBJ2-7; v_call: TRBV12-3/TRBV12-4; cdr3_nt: TGTGCCAGCAGTTTAGAGGGCGGGGTACCAACCTACGAGCAGTACTTC; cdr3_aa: CASSLEGGVPTYEQYF
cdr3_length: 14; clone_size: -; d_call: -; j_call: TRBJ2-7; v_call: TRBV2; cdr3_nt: TGTGCCAGCAGTGATCCAGGGGCGAGGTACGAGCAGTACTTC; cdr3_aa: CASSDPGARYEQYF
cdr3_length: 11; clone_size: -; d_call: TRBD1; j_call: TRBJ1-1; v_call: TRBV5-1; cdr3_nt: TGCGCCAGCAGCGCAGGGGGGGAGGCTTTCTTT; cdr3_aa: CASSAGGEAFF
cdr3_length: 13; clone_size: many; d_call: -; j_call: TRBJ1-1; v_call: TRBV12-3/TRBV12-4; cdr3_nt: TGTGCCAGCAGCTTCGGAAGGGACACTGAAGCTTTCTTT; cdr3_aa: CASSFGRDTEAFF
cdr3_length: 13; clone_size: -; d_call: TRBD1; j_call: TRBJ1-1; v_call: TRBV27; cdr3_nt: TGTGCCAGCAGCAGGGGGGTCGACACTGAAGCTTTCTTT; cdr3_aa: CASSRGVDTEAFF
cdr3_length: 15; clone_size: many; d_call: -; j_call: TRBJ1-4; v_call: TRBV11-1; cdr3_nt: TGTGCCAGCAGCTTGACCGTTGCAACTAATGAAAAACTGTTTTTT; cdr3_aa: CASSLTVATNEKLFF
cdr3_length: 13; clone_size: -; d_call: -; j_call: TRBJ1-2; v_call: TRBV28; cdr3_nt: TGTGCCAGCAGTTTTTTCAGGGAGGAAGGCTACACCTTC; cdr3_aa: CASSFFREEGYTF
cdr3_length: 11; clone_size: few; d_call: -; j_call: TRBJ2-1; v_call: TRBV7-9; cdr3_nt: TGTGCCAGCAGCTTAGCGGTTGGGCAGTTCTTC; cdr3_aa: CASSLAVGQFF
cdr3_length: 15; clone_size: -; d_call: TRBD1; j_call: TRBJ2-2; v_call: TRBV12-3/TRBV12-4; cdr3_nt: TGTGCCAGCAGTTTTCGACAGGGGGTCACCGGGGAGCTGTTTTTT; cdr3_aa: CASSFRQGVTGELFF
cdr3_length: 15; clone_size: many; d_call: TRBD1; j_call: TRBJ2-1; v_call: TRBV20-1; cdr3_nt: TGCAGTGCCCTCAGAACAGGGGGAGGCTACAATGAGCAGTTCTTC; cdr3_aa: CSALRTGGGYNEQFF
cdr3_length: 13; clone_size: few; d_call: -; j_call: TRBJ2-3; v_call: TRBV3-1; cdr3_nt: TGTGCCAGCAGCCAACGACACCGAGATACGCAGTATTTT; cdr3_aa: CASSQRHRDTQYF
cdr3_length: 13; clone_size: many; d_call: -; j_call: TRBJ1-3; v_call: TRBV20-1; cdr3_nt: TGCAGTGCTGGGACGCGAGGAGGAAACACCATATATTTT; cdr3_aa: CSAGTRGGNTIYF
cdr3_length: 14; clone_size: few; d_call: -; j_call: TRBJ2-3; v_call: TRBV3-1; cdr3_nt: TGTGCCAGCAGCCAAGAGGACCTCACAGATACGCAGTATTTT; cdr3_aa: CASSQEDLTDTQYF
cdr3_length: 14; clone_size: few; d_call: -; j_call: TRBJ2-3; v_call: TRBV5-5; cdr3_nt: TGTGCCAGCAGCTTAGTTGGACAGAGGGATACGCAGTATTTT; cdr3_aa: CASSLVGQRDTQYF
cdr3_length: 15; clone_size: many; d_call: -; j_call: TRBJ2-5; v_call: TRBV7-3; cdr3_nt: TGTGCCAGCAGCCCGGGCAGGGAACCCCAAGAGACCCAGTACTTC; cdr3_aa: CASSPGREPQETQYF
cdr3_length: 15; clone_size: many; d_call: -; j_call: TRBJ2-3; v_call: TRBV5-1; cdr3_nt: TGCGCCAGCAGCTTGGGACAGAGATACACAGATACGCAGTATTTT; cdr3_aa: CASSLGQRYTDTQYF
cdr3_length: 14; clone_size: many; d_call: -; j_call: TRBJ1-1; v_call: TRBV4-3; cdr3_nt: TGCGCCAGCAGCCAAGAAGGAAGGGAAAGGGAAACTTTCTTT; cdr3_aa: CASSQEGRERETFF
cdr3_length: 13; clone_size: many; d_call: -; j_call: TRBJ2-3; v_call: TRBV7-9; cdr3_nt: TGTGCCAGCATAGTTGGGAGCACAGATACGCAGTATTTT; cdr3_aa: CASIVGSTDTQYF